Listed below are T cell receptor beta chains from one sample, sequenced in a study of T cells expressing NK-cell markers. From the 5' RACE reads, TCRdb lists one entry per CDR3 protein and no DNA. The sample totals about 460,000 distinct CDR3 sequences. Sample: blood T cells: a sorted CD56 or NKG2C T cell subset, CD4+ or CD8+ T cells, or bulk PBMC T cells (not recorded which). The receptors shown here come from a woman aged 45-65 years in good health. The CDR3 runs from the conserved cysteine through the conserved F or W.

j_gene,v_gene,CDR3aa
TRBJ2-5,TRBV6-6,CASSYAPAQETQYF
TRBJ1-5,TRBV7-2,CASSLAVGQPQHF
TRBJ2-1,TRBV14,CASSQGGSITYNEQFF
TRBJ2-1,TRBV7-2,CASTPPGLTLYNEQFF
TRBJ2-1,TRBV14,CASSPRQVGEQFF
TRBJ2-1,TRBV6-2/TRBV6-3,CASTSQGVPSSYNEQFF
TRBJ1-1,TRBV7-2,CASSLGWIAAAFF
TRBJ2-1,TRBV2,CASSQREAEQFF
TRBJ2-2,TRBV12-3/TRBV12-4,CASIPSGSSTGELFF
TRBJ2-1,TRBV29-1,CSVYHRQTPFF
TRBJ1-4,TRBV3-1,CASSAQGATNEKLFF
TRBJ1-2,TRBV29-1,CSVRQGVSYGYTF
TRBJ2-7,TRBV7-9,CASSLPTSGRRNPSYEQYF
TRBJ1-2,TRBV7-9,CASSLSNTNYGYTF
TRBJ2-3,TRBV12-3/TRBV12-4,CASSLTGVGYTDTQYF
TRBJ2-1,TRBV6-2/TRBV6-3,CASSLGTISYNEQFF
TRBJ1-2,TRBV7-2,CASSSYRVYGYTF
TRBJ2-5,TRBV20-1,CSARPRLAGEETQYF
TRBJ2-7,TRBV7-6,CASSLWSGALFEQYF
TRBJ2-2,TRBV12-3/TRBV12-4,CASSFLGPVGELFF
TRBJ2-2,TRBV12-3/TRBV12-4,CASREQLVNTGELFF
TRBJ2-1,TRBV11-2,CAKHRVFSYNEQFF
TRBJ1-2,TRBV10-3,CAIAHDSIGGYGYTF
TRBJ2-2,TRBV12-5,CASGFVGLGELFF
TRBJ2-5,TRBV10-3,CAIAPDWETQYF
TRBJ2-5,TRBV4-2,CASSQDAASEETQYF
TRBJ1-3,TRBV7-2,CASSLRRKGTIYF
TRBJ2-2,TRBV6-5,CASSLQEITGELFF
TRBJ2-3,TRBV24-1,CATGTVTDTQYF
TRBJ1-2,TRBV6-2/TRBV6-3,CASYLPGYGYTF
TRBJ1-4,TRBV20-1,CSARLQGSGEKLFF
TRBJ2-2,TRBV29-1,CSARAGDNTGELFF
TRBJ2-7,TRBV29-1,CSVDGTGPGTPYEQYF
TRBJ2-1,TRBV10-2,CASTVAGPTSEQFF
TRBJ1-2,TRBV5-5,CASSTGGQGKLYGYTF
TRBJ2-1,TRBV12-3/TRBV12-4,CASGPVMGESFF
TRBJ1-1,TRBV29-1,CSVDGANTEAFF
TRBJ1-3,TRBV6-5,CASSPGGGRNTIYF
TRBJ2-3,TRBV19,CASRDPGDTDTQYF
TRBJ1-4,TRBV4-1,CASSQGGVTNEKLFF
TRBJ2-1,TRBV20-1,CSASGLAGGREQFF
TRBJ2-1,TRBV7-8,CASSPRDLRYNEQFF
TRBJ2-7,TRBV6-5,CASSRGQLSTYEQYF
TRBJ1-1,TRBV6-1,CASRPQGAVGNTEAFF
TRBJ1-4,TRBV27,CASSLIWPRGGEKLFF
TRBJ2-3,TRBV5-4,CASSLGGPNRDTQYF
TRBJ2-7,TRBV5-1,CASSLGASGVTEQYF
TRBJ1-6,TRBV25-1,CASRQGGGNSPLHF
TRBJ2-3,TRBV6-5,CASSSYKAQSTDTQYF
TRBJ2-7,TRBV29-1,CSAGRPDSYEQYF
TRBJ2-1,TRBV5-1,CASSRGLLAGSSYNEQFF
TRBJ1-2,TRBV6-1,CASSEAGRNYGYTF
TRBJ1-2,TRBV12-3/TRBV12-4,CASSLGGTGRTSYGYTF
TRBJ2-1,TRBV18,CASSPRGGGRDNEQFF
TRBJ1-3,TRBV20-1,CSARQGGSGNTIYF